A selection of T cell receptor beta chains follows, all from one sample in a study of cytomegalovirus exposure and HLA in healthy donors. Sequenced by immunoSEQ multiplex PCR; TCRdb stores in-frame clones only, minus some. The sample holds 80,000 to 100,000 clones; 70% to 80% are singletons and the top ten take around 3%. Material for sequencing was PBMCs. The receptors originated from a male donor in good health and CMV-seropositive. Both conserved end residues are part of each CDR3. Each record gives: D gene, CDR3 length, J gene, V gene, clone size, CDR3 DNA, CDR3 protein. D genes are given only for firm matches. Clone size, where shown, is once, few, many, or a class for clones that have expanded.

. 14 TRBJ2-7 TRBV30 once TGTGCCTGGAGATCGAGGGGGGGCGCTTACGAGCAGTACTTC CAWRSRGGAYEQYF
. 14 TRBJ2-7 TRBV15 . TGTGCCACCAGCAGAGAGGGGGGGCCCTACGAGCAGTACTTC CATSREGGPYEQYF
. 13 TRBJ2-7 TRBV6-5 . TGTGCCAGCAGAAGGGCGGGGACCTACGAGCAGTACTTC CASRRAGTYEQYF
. 14 TRBJ2-7 TRBV29-1 . TGCAGCGTTGTATTTGCAGGGCCAACCTACGAGCAGTACTTC CSVVFAGPTYEQYF
TRBD1 13 TRBJ1-5 TRBV30 . TGTGCCTGGGCGACAGGGTCGCGTCAGCCCCAGCATTTT CAWATGSRQPQHF
. 12 TRBJ1-1 TRBV30 . TGTGCCCAATTCCGACAGAACACTGAAGCTTTCTTT CAQFRQNTEAFF
TRBD1 15 TRBJ1-3 TRBV7-9 . TGTGCCAGCAGCCGACAGGGGACGACTGGAAACACCATATATTTT CASSRQGTTGNTIYF
. 12 TRBJ1-1 TRBV5-1 . TGCGCCAGCAGCCGGGTCGGGACTGAAGCTTTCTTT CASSRVGTEAFF
. 15 TRBJ1-4 TRBV7-8 . TGTGCCAGCAGCTCCTCCCGGCAAACCGGGGAAAAACTGTTTTTT CASSSSRQTGEKLFF
. 15 TRBJ1-4 TRBV7-9 . TGTGCCAGCAGCTTAGGAAGGCTACTGGAGGAAAAACTGTTTTTT CASSLGRLLEEKLFF
. 15 TRBJ2-7 TRBV6-1 many TGTGCCAGCAGTGAACAAGCGCTAACCTCCTACGAGCAGTACTTC CASSEQALTSYEQYF